The 20 T cell receptor beta chains presented below share a single source sample, sequenced in a study of shared clonotypes between healthy human individuals. The data were produced by immunoSEQ multiplex PCR, yet TCRdb's version contains in-frame clones alone and is incomplete. The repertoire consists of hundreds of thousands of clones, with roughly nine tenths occurring once and the leading ten covering approximately 25%. The naive CD8 fraction comprised CD45RO-negative cells positively selected for CCR7 and excluded terminally differentiated effector memory CD45RA+ cells. Sequenced sample: naive CD8+ T cells sorted from blood. These receptors originate from a man aged 25-45 years in good health.

The chain combines TRBV6-5 with TRBJ2-5, with D maybe TRBD1 (6 bases). Germline V gene data show CDR1 as MNHEY and CDR2 as SVGAGI. This CDR3 spans 16 amino acids. V was cut by 0 bases and J by 5 bases, with 16 bases left in between. CDR3 amino acids: CASSYSRTGSLETQYF. The DNA of the CDR3 is TGTGCCAGCAGTTACTCGCGTACAGGGTCATTGGAGACCCAGTACTTC.

The V and J genes are TRBV19 and TRBJ2-1; D unclear. The germline CDR1 and CDR2 sequences are LNHDA and SQIVND (reference sequence). V lost 6 bases to trimming and J lost 2 bases, with 14 bases between them. The CDR3 extends over 15 amino acids. The CDR3 reads CASRLRNDPYNEQFF. CDR3 coding DNA: TGTGCCAGTAGGTTGAGAAACGACCCCTACAATGAGCAGTTCTTC.

The chain has TRBV7-9 and TRBJ2-7; the match to TRBD2 covers 8 bases. CDR3 length: 16 amino acids. V gave up 7 bases and J gave up 1 base; unmatched junction bases: 12. Germline V gene sequence: CDR1 SEHNR, CDR2 FQNEAQ (reference sequence). Written as DNA, the CDR3 is TGTGCCAGCACCGACCCCGGGACTAGTCCTTCCTACGAGCAGTACTTC. Its translation: CASTDPGTSPSYEQYF. The entire variable domain, with the rest obtained from reference TRBV7-9 and TRBJ2-7, is as follows: DTGVSQNPRHKITKRGQNVTFRCDPISEHNRLYWYRQTLGQGPEFLTYFQNEAQLEKSRLLSDRFSAERPKGSFSTLEIQRTEQGDSAMYLCASTDPGTSPSYEQYFGPGTRLTVT.

Turning to this clone: This sample also contains other DNA sequences that code for the same CDR3. The chain combines TRBV27 with TRBJ2-1, with a weak D call TRBD1 (6 bases). Germline CDR1 reads MNHEY; CDR2 reads SMNVEV (reference sequence). Trimming took off 1 base at V and 9 bases at J, with 7 bases between the two ends. The length of the CDR3 is 12 residues. The DNA for the CDR3 is TGTGCCAGCAGTTTATGGGGGCGTGAGCAGTTCTTC. Protein product: CASSLWGREQFF.

The genes are TRBV18 and TRBJ1-2; 10 nucleotides match TRBD1. Germline CDR1 reads KGHSH; CDR2 reads LQKENI. Losses at the gene ends were 6 bases for V and 2 bases for J; bases not matched to a gene: 12. The CDR3 sequence is 17 residues long. CDR3 bases: TGTGCCAGCTCTCCCTCCCTCGGGACAGGGGACAACTATGGCTACACCTTC. Its protein product is CASSPSLGTGDNYGYTF.

The rearrangement uses TRBV4-1 and TRBJ2-7; 8 bases line up with TRBD2. V trimming: 0 bases; J trimming: 0 bases; junction bases outside the gene matches: 10. CDR1 and CDR2 from the germline V gene are MGHRA and YSYEKL. The CDR3 spans 18 residues. CDR3 amino acids: CASSQDYTSGLLSYEQYF. CDR3 nucleotides: TGCGCCAGCAGCCAAGATTACACTAGCGGCTTACTCTCCTACGAGCAGTACTTC.

The chain joins TRBV5-1 to TRBJ2-3; TRBD1 matches 7 bases. Unmatched junction bases numbered 14, after V lost 0 bases and J lost 1 base. Germline lookup yields CDR1 SGHRS and CDR2 YFSETQ. This CDR3 is built from 19 residues. CDR3 DNA sequence: TGCGCCAGCAGCTTGGGCCCCATCCTGGGGACAGCCGGCACAGATACGCAGTATTTT. Translating gives CASSLGPILGTAGTDTQYF.

The chain combines TRBV7-2 with TRBJ2-3; 13 nucleotides match TRBD2. The germline V gene has CDR1 SGHTA and CDR2 FQGNSA. The CDR3 is 17 amino acids. The junction had 4 bases not matched to a gene; V was cut back by 4 bases and J by 0 bases. CDR3 amino acids: CASSWGLAGSSTDTQYF. The CDR3, as DNA: TGTGCCAGCAGCTGGGGACTAGCGGGATCTAGCACAGATACGCAGTATTTT.

The chain couples TRBV5-8 to TRBJ1-1; D is undetermined. Germline V gives CDR1 SGHTS, CDR2 YDEGEE. Trimming pared 3 bases from V and 1 base from J, leaving 10 bases between. CDR3 length: 14 residues. CDR3 sequence: CASSYPSQNTEAFF. In DNA form, the CDR3 reads TGTGCCAGCAGCTACCCCAGCCAGAACACTGAAGCTTTCTTT.

The rearrangement joins TRBV12-5 to TRBJ1-2; D may be TRBD1 (6 bases). The CDR3 extends over 16 amino acids. Germline-derived CDR1 and CDR2 are LGHNT and FRNRAP. V shed 0 bases and J shed 1 base, with 12 bases lying between them. The CDR3 here is CASGLVSGALNYGYTF. CDR3 nucleotides: TGTGCTAGTGGTTTGGTATCAGGGGCCCTTAACTATGGCTACACCTTC. The variable domain in full, completed from reference TRBV12-5 and TRBJ1-2, reads DARVTQTPRHKVTEMGQEVTMRCQPILGHNTVFWYRQTMMQGLELLAYFRNRAPLDDSGMPKDRFSAEMPDATLATLKIQPSEPRDSAVYFCASGLVSGALNYGYTFGSGTRLTVV.

This clone was observed once. This chain connects TRBV2 to TRBJ1-4; 7 positions agree with TRBD1. This CDR3 is 13 amino acids long. Germline CDR1 and CDR2: SNHLY and FYNNEI. V lost 9 bases, J lost 5 bases, and 6 bases stayed unmatched. The CDR3 protein is CASSGTVNEKLFF. CDR3 in DNA: TGTGCCAGTTCCGGGACAGTGAATGAAAAACTGTTTTTT. Based on the CDR3 plus reference TRBV2 and TRBJ1-4, the full variable domain is EPEVTQTPSHQVTQMGQEVILRCVPISNHLYFYWYRQILGQKVEFLVSFYNNEISEKSEIFDDQFSVERPDGSNFTLKIRSTKLEDSAMYFCASSGTVNEKLFFGSGTQLSVL.

This clone has only one observation. The chain uses TRBV7-9 and TRBJ2-7; D may be TRBD1 or TRBD2 (5 bases each). The V end lost 4 bases, the J end lost 5 bases, and 15 bases lay between the germline ends. Germline V gene lookup returns CDR1 SEHNR and CDR2 FQNEAQ (reference sequence). There are 14 residues in the CDR3. CDR3 sequence: CASSSGPGRHEQYF. CDR3 in DNA: TGTGCCAGCAGCTCGGGGCCGGGGCGCCACGAGCAGTACTTC.

This clone is a singleton in its sample. The J gene is TRBJ2-5, the V gene TRBV14; the match to TRBD2 covers 10 bases. The CDR3 is made up of 17 amino acids. V dropped 3 bases and J dropped 1; count of bases not matched to a gene: 8. Germline CDR1 reads SGHDN; CDR2 reads FVKESK. The CDR3 loop reads CASSHGASGRAQETQYF. For the CDR3, the DNA is TGTGCCAGCAGCCACGGGGCCAGCGGGAGGGCCCAAGAGACCCAGTACTTC.

This chain links TRBV6-5 with TRBJ2-4; the D gene is possibly TRBD2 (6 bases). Germline CDR1 MNHEY, CDR2 SVGAGI. Trimming pared 6 bases from V and 0 bases from J, leaving 12 bases between. The CDR3 has 15 residues. For the CDR3, the DNA is TGTGCCAGCAGCTTCGGAGGGATAGCCAAAAACATTCAGTACTTC. As protein: CASSFGGIAKNIQYF.

Only one count was recorded for this clone. The chain has TRBV11-2 and TRBJ2-7; TRBD1 might be the D (5 bases). Trimming stripped 5 bases from V and 2 bases from J, with 19 bases between. Germline CDR1 is SGHAT and CDR2 is FQNNGV. The CDR3 is 16 residues long. CDR3 DNA: TGTGCCAGCAGCCGACGACAGATTAGTGGGACCTACGAGCAGTACTTC. This translates into CASSRRQISGTYEQYF. Combining the CDR3 with reference TRBV11-2 and TRBJ2-7 gives the whole variable domain EAGVAQSPRYKIIEKRQSVAFWCNPISGHATLYWYQQILGQGPKLLIQFQNNGVVDDSQLPKDRFSAERLKGVDSTLKIQPAKLEDSAVYLCASSRRQISGTYEQYFGPGTRLTVT.

This clone appeared a few times. The gene calls are TRBV4-1 and TRBJ1-5, with a tentative D call TRBD1 (6 bases). Trimming took off 0 bases at V and 7 bases at J, with 16 bases between the two ends. This CDR3 has 16 amino acids. CDR1 and CDR2 (germline): MGHRA, YSYEKL. CDR3 coding DNA: TGCGCCAGCAGCCAAGATCAAGCGCAGGGACAACAGCCCCAGCATTTT. It codes for CASSQDQAQGQQPQHF.

The V and J genes are TRBV7-9 and TRBJ2-7; perhaps TRBD1 as D (5 bases). Germline loops: CDR1 SEHNR, CDR2 FQNEAQ (reference sequence). The CDR3 is 14 residues long. V lost 1 base to trimming and J lost 7 bases, with 14 bases between them. This CDR3 is CASSLGLGVGEQYF. In DNA, the CDR3 is TGTGCCAGCAGCTTAGGTCTAGGGGTGGGGGAGCAGTACTTC.

The chain is built from TRBV7-9 and TRBJ2-7; TRBD1 agrees at 10 bases. This CDR3 contains 15 residues. V was pared by 5 bases and J by 2 bases, with 6 bases of the junction left unmatched. Germline assignment: CDR1 SEHNR and CDR2 FQNEAQ (reference sequence). The CDR3 DNA reads TGTGCCAGCAGCCTTAAGGACAGGGGGACCTACGAGCAGTACTTC. It is translated as CASSLKDRGTYEQYF.

The chain couples TRBV11-3 to TRBJ2-7, with D perhaps TRBD1 (6 bases). Germline V gene lookup returns CDR1 SGHNT and CDR2 YENEEA. Trimming left V 11 bases short and J 4 bases short, with 21 bases between. This CDR3 contains 14 residues. For the CDR3, the DNA is TGTGCCTCCCGGGGTCACAGGGATCGATACGAGCAGTACTTC. This translates into CASRGHRDRYEQYF.

This clone showed up many times. The gene calls are TRBV10-3 and TRBJ2-7; 9 bases are a match to TRBD2. CDR3 length: 16 residues. Germline V gene data show CDR1 as ENHRY and CDR2 as SYGVKD. V shed 6 bases, J shed 4 bases, and the junction held 13 bases outside the gene matches. The CDR3, as DNA: TGTGCCATCAGCCCTCAAGGGCGGGAGGGCCTATACGAGCAGTACTTC. Protein product: CAISPQGREGLYEQYF.